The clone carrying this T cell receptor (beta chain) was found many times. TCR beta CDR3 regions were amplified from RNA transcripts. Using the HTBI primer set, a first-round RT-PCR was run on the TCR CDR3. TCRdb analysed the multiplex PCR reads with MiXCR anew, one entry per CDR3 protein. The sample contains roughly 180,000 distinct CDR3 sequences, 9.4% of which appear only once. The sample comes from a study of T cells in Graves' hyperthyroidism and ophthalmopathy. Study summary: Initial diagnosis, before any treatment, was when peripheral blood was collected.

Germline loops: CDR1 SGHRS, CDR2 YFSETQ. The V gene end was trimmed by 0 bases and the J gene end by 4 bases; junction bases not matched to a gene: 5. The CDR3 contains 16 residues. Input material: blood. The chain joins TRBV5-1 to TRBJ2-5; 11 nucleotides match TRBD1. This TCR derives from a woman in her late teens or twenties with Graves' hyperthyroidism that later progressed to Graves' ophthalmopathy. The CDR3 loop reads CASSLAGTGGRETQYF. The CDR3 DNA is TGCGCCAGCAGCTTGGCCGGGACAGGGGGTAGAGAGACCCAGTACTTC.